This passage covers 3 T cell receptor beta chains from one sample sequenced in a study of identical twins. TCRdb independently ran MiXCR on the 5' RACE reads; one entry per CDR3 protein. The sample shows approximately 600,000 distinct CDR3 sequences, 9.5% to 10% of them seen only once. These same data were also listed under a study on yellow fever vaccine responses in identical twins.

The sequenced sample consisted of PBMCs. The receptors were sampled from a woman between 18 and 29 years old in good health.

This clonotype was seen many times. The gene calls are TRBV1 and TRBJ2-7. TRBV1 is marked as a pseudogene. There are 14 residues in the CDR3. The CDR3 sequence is CTSSQDRRVSGQYF. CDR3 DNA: TGCACCAGCAGCCAAGATAGAAGGGTGTCGGGGCAGTACTTC.

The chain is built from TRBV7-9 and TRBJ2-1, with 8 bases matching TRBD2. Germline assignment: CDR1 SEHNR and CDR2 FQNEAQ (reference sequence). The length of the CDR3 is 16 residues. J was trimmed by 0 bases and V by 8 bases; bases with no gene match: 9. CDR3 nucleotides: TGTGCCAGCGGTTCGGAGCGGGGGAGCTCCTACAATGAGCAGTTCTTC. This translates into CASGSERGSSYNEQFF. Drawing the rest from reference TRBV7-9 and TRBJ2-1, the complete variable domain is DTGVSQNPRHKITKRGQNVTFRCDPISEHNRLYWYRQTLGQGPEFLTYFQNEAQLEKSRLLSDRFSAERPKGSFSTLEIQRTEQGDSAMYLCASGSERGSSYNEQFFGPGTRLTVL.

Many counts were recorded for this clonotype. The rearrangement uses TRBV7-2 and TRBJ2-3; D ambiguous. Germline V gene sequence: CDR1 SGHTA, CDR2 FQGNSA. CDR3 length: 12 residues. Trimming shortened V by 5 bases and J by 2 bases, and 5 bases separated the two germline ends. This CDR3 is CASSAFTDTQYF. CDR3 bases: TGTGCCAGCAGCGCCTTCACAGATACGCAGTATTTT.